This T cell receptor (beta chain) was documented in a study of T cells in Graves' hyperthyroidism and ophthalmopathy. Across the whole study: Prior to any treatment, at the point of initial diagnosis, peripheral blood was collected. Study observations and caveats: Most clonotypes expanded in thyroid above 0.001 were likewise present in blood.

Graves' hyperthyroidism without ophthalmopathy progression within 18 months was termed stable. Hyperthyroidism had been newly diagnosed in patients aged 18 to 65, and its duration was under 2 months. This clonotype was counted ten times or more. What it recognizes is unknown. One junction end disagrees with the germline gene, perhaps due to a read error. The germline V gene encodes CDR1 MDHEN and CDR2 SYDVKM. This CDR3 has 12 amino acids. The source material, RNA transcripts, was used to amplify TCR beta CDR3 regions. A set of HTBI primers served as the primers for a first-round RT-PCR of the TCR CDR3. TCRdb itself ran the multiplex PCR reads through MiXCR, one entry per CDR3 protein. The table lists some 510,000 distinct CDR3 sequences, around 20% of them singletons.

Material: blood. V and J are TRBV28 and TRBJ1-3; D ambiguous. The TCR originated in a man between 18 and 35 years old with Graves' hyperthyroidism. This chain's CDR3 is CASSLWRNTIYF. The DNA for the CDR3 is TGTGCCAGCAGTCTATGGAGAAACACCATATATTTT.